This is a list of T cell receptor beta chains from one sample in a study of PD-1 blockade in classical Hodgkin lymphoma. Produced via immunoSEQ multiplex PCR; TCRdb's table is partial and in-frame only. The table includes some 100,000 clones, roughly 92% detected once. The source was peripheral blood mononuclear cells (PBMCs), collected at baseline. The receptors derive from a human donor with classical Hodgkin lymphoma. CDR3s include the opening cysteine and the closing phenylalanine or tryptophan. The D gene is left open where the match is weak. Part of the rows lack a size; the others show once, few, many or a class for expanded clones.

DNA: TGTGCCAGCAGCTTAGGCGGGGGATTAGCCGGGGAGCTGTTTTTT; CDR3: CASSLGGGLAGELFF; size: -; J: TRBJ2-2; D: TRBD2; V: TRBV7-3
DNA: TGTGCCAGCAATCAGGAGAGAGCCGTAGAGACCCAGTACTTC; CDR3: CASNQERAVETQYF; size: -; J: TRBJ2-5; D: -; V: TRBV2
DNA: TGTGCCAGCAGCTTCCAGGGGGGGCCCGCTTTCTTT; CDR3: CASSFQGGPAFF; size: -; J: TRBJ1-1; D: TRBD1; V: TRBV11-3
DNA: TGTGCCAGCTCACCAGTGTCGGGGGCGAGCTCCTACAATGAGCAGTTCTTC; CDR3: CASSPVSGASSYNEQFF; size: -; J: TRBJ2-1; D: -; V: TRBV18
DNA: TGTGCCAGCAGACGCGGGAGGGCTGGGGCCAACGTCCTGACTTTC; CDR3: CASRRGRAGANVLTF; size: -; J: TRBJ2-6; D: TRBD2; V: TRBV6-5
DNA: TGTGCCAGCAGCGTCCCGGATGGGGTTTTGTTCTTC; CDR3: CASSVPDGVLFF; size: -; J: TRBJ2-1; D: -; V: TRBV9
DNA: TGTGCCAGCAGCTTAATCGGGGCTAGCGGCCAAGAGACCCAGTACTTC; CDR3: CASSLIGASGQETQYF; size: once; J: TRBJ2-5; D: TRBD2; V: TRBV5-6
DNA: TGTGCCAGCAGGGAGTTGAGCTATGGCTACACCTTC; CDR3: CASRELSYGYTF; size: -; J: TRBJ1-2; D: -; V: TRBV9
DNA: TGTGCCAGCAGCCTTGGGAGGGAGCAGTACTTC; CDR3: CASSLGREQYF; size: -; J: TRBJ2-7; D: -; V: TRBV14
DNA: TGTGCCTGGAATGGAGGGGGGCCCGCTAGCAATCAGCCCCAGCATTTT; CDR3: CAWNGGGPASNQPQHF; size: -; J: TRBJ1-5; D: -; V: TRBV30
DNA: TGTGCCAGCAGTTCATCGACCGAGAACTATGGCTACACCTTC; CDR3: CASSSSTENYGYTF; size: -; J: TRBJ1-2; D: -; V: TRBV28
DNA: TGTGCCAGCAGCTTAAGGGGGATCGAAGGTACGAATGAGCAGTTCTTC; CDR3: CASSLRGIEGTNEQFF; size: -; J: TRBJ2-1; D: -; V: TRBV7-9
DNA: TGCGCCAGCAGCCAAGCTATGCGTGGTCTAGGACTTGATCCGCGGTACGAGCAGTACTTC; CDR3: CASSQAMRGLGLDPRYEQYF; size: -; J: TRBJ2-7; D: -; V: TRBV4-1
DNA: TGTGCCAGCAGCCTCACCCAGGGGGACACTGAAGCTTTCTTT; CDR3: CASSLTQGDTEAFF; size: -; J: TRBJ1-1; D: TRBD1; V: TRBV6-5
DNA: TGTGCCAGCAGTTACTCGGGTCCGAATGAGCAGTTCTTC; CDR3: CASSYSGPNEQFF; size: -; J: TRBJ2-1; D: -; V: TRBV6-5
DNA: TGTGCCAGCAGCCCCGACAGGGGCTATGGCTACACCTTC; CDR3: CASSPDRGYGYTF; size: -; J: TRBJ1-2; D: TRBD1; V: TRBV7-3
DNA: TGTGCCAGCAGCTTAGCGGGAGGGCCGGGCGCTGAGCAGTTCTTC; CDR3: CASSLAGGPGAEQFF; size: -; J: TRBJ2-1; D: TRBD2; V: TRBV7-2
DNA: TGCAGCGCATCCAGGACCTCCGCCTACGAGCAGTACTTC; CDR3: CSASRTSAYEQYF; size: -; J: TRBJ2-7; D: -; V: TRBV29-1
DNA: TGTGCCAGCAGCTTGGCTTACAGGGAAGGGGGCTTTGCTAATGAAAAACTGTTTTTT; CDR3: CASSLAYREGGFANEKLFF; size: -; J: TRBJ1-4; D: TRBD1; V: TRBV5-4
DNA: TGCGCCAGCAGCCTAACGGGGGCCTTGGGGGCTTTCTTT; CDR3: CASSLTGALGAFF; size: -; J: TRBJ1-1; D: -; V: TRBV10-1
DNA: TGCGCCAGCAGCTTGGCCCTAAGCCCCCGGCTGCCGCGACGAGGGGCAGATACGCAGTATTTT; CDR3: CASSLALSPRLPRRGADTQYF; size: -; J: TRBJ2-3; D: -; V: TRBV5-1
DNA: TGTGCCAGCAGCTTAGCCCCCCGGGACAACGAGCAGTACTTC; CDR3: CASSLAPRDNEQYF; size: -; J: TRBJ2-7; D: -; V: TRBV13
DNA: TGTGCCAGCAGTCCGACAGGGATTCTTGTCAATGAGCAGTTCTTC; CDR3: CASSPTGILVNEQFF; size: -; J: TRBJ2-1; D: TRBD1; V: TRBV6-6
DNA: TGTGCCAGCAGCCAGCCGGGACTAAGCCGCTACGAGCAGTACTTC; CDR3: CASSQPGLSRYEQYF; size: -; J: TRBJ2-7; D: TRBD2; V: TRBV5-6
DNA: TGTGCCAGCAGCCCGACGCGGGGGGAGTGGGACTATGGCTACACCTTC; CDR3: CASSPTRGEWDYGYTF; size: -; J: TRBJ1-2; D: -; V: TRBV7-9
DNA: TGCGCCAGCAGCCAAGATGGGCGGAGCAATCAGCCCCAGCATTTT; CDR3: CASSQDGRSNQPQHF; size: once; J: TRBJ1-5; D: -; V: TRBV4-1
DNA: TGTGCCTGGAGTGCTTCTCATGATGGCGGTGGCTACACCTTC; CDR3: CAWSASHDGGGYTF; size: -; J: TRBJ1-2; D: -; V: TRBV30
DNA: TGTGCCAGCAGGCAAGGGACAGATCCCTACTACGAGCAGTACTTC; CDR3: CASRQGTDPYYEQYF; size: -; J: TRBJ2-7; D: TRBD1; V: TRBV6-5
DNA: TGCGCCAGCAGCTCAATGACGACAGGGGGCCTAGCCAAAAACATTCAGTACTTC; CDR3: CASSSMTTGGLAKNIQYF; size: -; J: TRBJ2-4; D: TRBD1; V: TRBV5-1
DNA: TGTGCCAGCAGCTCCGGACGGCATCCCAGCGAGCAGTACTTC; CDR3: CASSSGRHPSEQYF; size: -; J: TRBJ2-7; D: -; V: TRBV5-4
DNA: TGTGCCAGCAGCGTCGGGACAGGGGGCTCTGGGGCCAACGTCCTGACTTTC; CDR3: CASSVGTGGSGANVLTF; size: -; J: TRBJ2-6; D: TRBD1; V: TRBV9
DNA: TGTGCCAGCAGTTTCCCGCAGGGTAGAGAAAAACTGTTTTTT; CDR3: CASSFPQGREKLFF; size: -; J: TRBJ1-4; D: -; V: TRBV28
DNA: TGTGCCAGCAGCTTGGCGTACAATGAGCAGTTCTTC; CDR3: CASSLAYNEQFF; size: -; J: TRBJ2-1; D: -; V: TRBV7-2
DNA: TGTGCCAGCAGTTTAAGTAAGGGACTCCCCCTATATGGCTACACCTTC; CDR3: CASSLSKGLPLYGYTF; size: -; J: TRBJ1-2; D: -; V: TRBV27
DNA: TGTGCCAGCAGTTTATCGAAGAACTATGGCTACACCTTC; CDR3: CASSLSKNYGYTF; size: -; J: TRBJ1-2; D: -; V: TRBV27
DNA: TGTGCCAGCAGTTTAGGGGCAGGAGGTCAGCCCCAGCATTTT; CDR3: CASSLGAGGQPQHF; size: -; J: TRBJ1-5; D: -; V: TRBV27
DNA: TGTGCCAGCAGCCGGACACGAACTCCCAACACTGAAGCTTTCTTT; CDR3: CASSRTRTPNTEAFF; size: -; J: TRBJ1-1; D: -; V: TRBV7-9
DNA: TGCAGCGTTGAAGATCCCCCACCTGGCCTAGCGGGAGGGGACAGCTCCTACGAGCAGTACTTC; CDR3: CSVEDPPPGLAGGDSSYEQYF; size: -; J: TRBJ2-7; D: TRBD2; V: TRBV29-1
DNA: TGTGCCAGCAGCTTAGGTCTAGCGGACAATGAGCAGTTCTTC; CDR3: CASSLGLADNEQFF; size: -; J: TRBJ2-1; D: TRBD2; V: TRBV5-4
DNA: TGTGCCTGGACACCCTCAGGCCCCTACGAGCAGTACTTC; CDR3: CAWTPSGPYEQYF; size: few; J: TRBJ2-7; D: -; V: TRBV30
DNA: TGTGCCATCAACTCACCGCATCAGCCCCAGCATTTT; CDR3: CAINSPHQPQHF; size: -; J: TRBJ1-5; D: -; V: TRBV10-3
DNA: TGTGCCAGCGGGTGGCAGGACCAAGAGACCCAGTACTTC; CDR3: CASGWQDQETQYF; size: -; J: TRBJ2-5; D: -; V: TRBV27
DNA: TGTGCCTGGAGCCCGCAGGATCATCAGCCCCAGCATTTT; CDR3: CAWSPQDHQPQHF; size: few; J: TRBJ1-5; D: -; V: TRBV30
DNA: TGTGCCAGCAGTTACTCGTGGCGGGAGGGCAAAGATACGCAGTATTTT; CDR3: CASSYSWREGKDTQYF; size: -; J: TRBJ2-3; D: TRBD2; V: TRBV6-6
DNA: TGTGCCAGCAGCCCCACAGGGTTCGGTCAGCCCCAGCATTTT; CDR3: CASSPTGFGQPQHF; size: -; J: TRBJ1-5; D: -; V: TRBV6-5
DNA: TGTGCCAGCTCACCGAATGCCGGGACAGCAAACACTGAAGCTTTCTTT; CDR3: CASSPNAGTANTEAFF; size: -; J: TRBJ1-1; D: TRBD1; V: TRBV18
DNA: TGTGCCAGCAGTCAAGAGCGGGAGTCCTACGAGCAGTACTTC; CDR3: CASSQERESYEQYF; size: -; J: TRBJ2-7; D: TRBD2; V: TRBV2
DNA: TGTGCCAGCACTTTTGGTCTAGCGGGAGTCGGGGAGCTGTTTTTT; CDR3: CASTFGLAGVGELFF; size: -; J: TRBJ2-2; D: TRBD2; V: TRBV6-1
DNA: TGTGCCAGCAGCACCCGCGGCAGGGAGCATGGCACCGGGGAGCTGTTTTTT; CDR3: CASSTRGREHGTGELFF; size: -; J: TRBJ2-2; D: -; V: TRBV9
DNA: TGTGCCTGGAACGGACAGCGCGATCAGCCCCAGCATTTT; CDR3: CAWNGQRDQPQHF; size: -; J: TRBJ1-5; D: -; V: TRBV30
DNA: TGTGCCAGCAGTCTAAAGCCCGGGGTCCTCGAGCAGTACTTC; CDR3: CASSLKPGVLEQYF; size: -; J: TRBJ2-7; D: -; V: TRBV28
DNA: TGTGCTAGTGCTCCATGGGAGGGGAATGAGCAGTTCTTC; CDR3: CASAPWEGNEQFF; size: -; J: TRBJ2-1; D: TRBD2; V: TRBV12-5
DNA: TGTGCCAGCAGGCCCACAAAGCTCTATGGCTACACCTTC; CDR3: CASRPTKLYGYTF; size: -; J: TRBJ1-2; D: -; V: TRBV28
DNA: TGTGCCTGGCAACCGGGCCCCAACACTGAAGCTTTCTTT; CDR3: CAWQPGPNTEAFF; size: -; J: TRBJ1-1; D: -; V: TRBV30
DNA: TGTGCCTGGAGTGCAGGAACCGGGGAGCTGTTTTTT; CDR3: CAWSAGTGELFF; size: few; J: TRBJ2-2; D: -; V: TRBV30
DNA: TGTGCCAGCAGTGGGTACGGACAGGGCGGTAGGAGACGCACCGGGGAGCTGTTTTTT; CDR3: CASSGYGQGGRRRTGELFF; size: -; J: TRBJ2-2; D: TRBD1; V: TRBV2
DNA: TGTGCGGTTCCCACGGGACAGGGGCCTTATGGCTACACCTTC; CDR3: CAVPTGQGPYGYTF; size: once; J: TRBJ1-2; D: TRBD1; V: TRBV19